This T cell receptor beta chain was captured in a study of radiation and T cells in renal cell carcinoma. Study outcomes and limitations: Baseline intratumoral clonotype presence is unknown without pretreatment biopsies. Top tumor clonotypes rose in blood 2 weeks post-radiation, then contracted.

Repertoires were generated with immunoSEQ multiplex PCR, while TCRdb's copy carries only in-frame clones and drops some. This table has over 85,000 clones, about 82% appearing once. The time point: blood 4 weeks post-SBRT, at nephrectomy. The sample's treatment: 15 Gy SBRT to primary tumor, nephrectomy 4 weeks later. Nephrectomy followed 15 Gy stereotactic body radiation by 4 weeks. The tumor was a clear cell renal cell carcinoma. CDR1 and CDR2 from the germline V gene are SNHLY and FYNNEI. The CDR3 consists of 14 residues. Trimming took off 4 bases at V and 2 bases at J, with 6 bases between the two ends. Concerning this clone itself: The target antigen is unknown.

This chain connects TRBV2 to TRBJ2-6, with a possible D match to TRBD2 (6 bases). This sequence originates from a man between 45 and 60 years old with renal cell carcinoma. The sequencing used blood, collected from a patient whose treatment included radiotherapy and nephrectomy. The CDR3 nucleotides are TGTGCCAGCAGTGGGGGGGCTGGGGCCAACGTCCTGACTTTC. Protein sequence: CASSGGAGANVLTF.